This T cell receptor (beta chain) appears in the sequencing data of a study of cytomegalovirus exposure and HLA in healthy donors. Regarding the study as a whole: The analysis excluded some indistinguishable V segments, including TRBV6-2 and TRBV6-3.

The length of the CDR3 is 13 residues. The V end lost 10 bases, the J end lost 3 bases, and 15 bases lay between the germline ends. Germline loops: CDR1 LNHDA, CDR2 SQIVND (reference sequence). With regard to this clone: The antigen is not known.

The PCR contained 60 Vbeta and 13 Jbeta primers. Using immunoSEQ multiplex PCR, the repertoire was profiled, and TCRdb retains in-frame clones only, with some absent. The sample includes approximately 160,000 clones, 75% to 90% of them seen just once. The source is a human donor in good health. The chain has TRBV19 and TRBJ1-1; unclear D gene. Sample: PBMCs. The CDR3: CATNRRPDTEAFF. The CDR3 nucleotides read TGTGCCACTAACCGCAGGCCGGACACTGAAGCTTTCTTT.